Ten or more counts support the clone carrying this T cell receptor (beta chain). Its antigen is unidentified. The data derive from a study of identical twins. Regarding the study as a whole: Part of the zero-insertion signal could reflect confounding by invariant MAIT and iNKT cells. Weaker excess twin sharing was seen among beta out-of-frame sequences.

Everyone who gave samples was a healthy Caucasian. Each CDR3 protein gets one entry after TCRdb re-called the 5' RACE reads with MiXCR. The table records some 600,000 distinct CDR3 sequences, roughly 6.6% of them present only once. Trimming stripped 3 bases from V and 0 bases from J, with 15 bases between. The CDR3 is made up of 18 amino acids. The sample also formed part of further work on yellow fever vaccine responses in identical twins.

Material for sequencing was PBMCs. The receptor comes from a woman aged 18-30 years in good health. The V call is TRBV12-3 or TRBV12-4, the J call TRBJ2-6, with D tentatively TRBD1 (7 bases). The CDR3 reads CASSFRGAVVSGANVLTF. CDR3 nucleotides: TGTGCCAGCAGTTTCAGGGGGGCGGTAGTCTCTGGGGCCAACGTCCTGACTTTC.